The clone carrying this T cell receptor beta chain has a single count. Participants came from under 30 US areas, aged roughly 18 to 89 years. The record originates from a study of blood T cell repertoires in COVID-19. Across the study: Collection of acute and convalescent COVID-19 samples took place in the United States, Italy and Spain.

The V gene end was trimmed by 1 base and the J gene end by 9 bases; junction bases not matched to a gene: 6. Germline V gives CDR1 SGHTA, CDR2 FQGNSA. This CDR3 comprises 13 residues. Data came from immunoSEQ multiplex PCR; TCRdb stores just in-frame clones and leaves some out. The sample records 180,000 or so clones, 85% to 90% being singletons. The sequence was obtained from a woman in her forties with acute COVID-19. The V call is TRBV7-2, the J call TRBJ2-7, with TRBD2 matching 7 bases. Sequencing was performed on PBMCs or T cells enriched from blood (not recorded which). The CDR3 region has the DNA TGTGCCAGCAGCTTAGAGGGGACTATCCGGCAGTACTTC. It encodes CASSLEGTIRQYF.